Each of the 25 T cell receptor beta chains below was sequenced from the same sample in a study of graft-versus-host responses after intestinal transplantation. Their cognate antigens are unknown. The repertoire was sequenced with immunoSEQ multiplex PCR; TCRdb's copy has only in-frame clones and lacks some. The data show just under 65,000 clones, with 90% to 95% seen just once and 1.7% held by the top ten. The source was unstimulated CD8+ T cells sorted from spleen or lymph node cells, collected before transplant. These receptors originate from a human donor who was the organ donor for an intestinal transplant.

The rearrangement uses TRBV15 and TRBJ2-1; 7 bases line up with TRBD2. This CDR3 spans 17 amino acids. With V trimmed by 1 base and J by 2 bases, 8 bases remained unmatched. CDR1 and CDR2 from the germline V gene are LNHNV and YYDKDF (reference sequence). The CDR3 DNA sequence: TGTGCCACCAGCAGAGTGCGGGAGATCGCCGCCTACAATGAGCAGTTCTTC. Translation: CATSRVREIAAYNEQFF.

CDR3 DNA: TGTGCCAGCAGCTTATCGGCAGGGGTTAGCAATCAGCCCCAGCATTTT. Amino acids: CASSLSAGVSNQPQHF. This chain uses TRBV7-9 with TRBJ1-5, with a possible D match to TRBD1 (6 bases). The germline V and J ends were trimmed by 2 bases and 0 bases, with 11 bases remaining between them. Germline CDR1 and CDR2: SEHNR and FQNEAQ (reference sequence). CDR3 length equals 16 residues.

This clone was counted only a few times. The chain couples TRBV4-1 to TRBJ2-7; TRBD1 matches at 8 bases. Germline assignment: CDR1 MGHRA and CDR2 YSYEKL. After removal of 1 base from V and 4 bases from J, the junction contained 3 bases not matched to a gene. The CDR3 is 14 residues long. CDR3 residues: CASSQGQGFYEQYF. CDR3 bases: TGCGCCAGCAGCCAAGGACAGGGGTTTTACGAGCAGTACTTC.

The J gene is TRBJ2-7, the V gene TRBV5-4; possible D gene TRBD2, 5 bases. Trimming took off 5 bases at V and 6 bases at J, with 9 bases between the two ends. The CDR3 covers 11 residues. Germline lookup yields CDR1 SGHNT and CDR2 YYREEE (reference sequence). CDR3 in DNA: TGTGCCAGCAGTCTAGGAGGCGAGCAGTACTTC. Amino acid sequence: CASSLGGEQYF.

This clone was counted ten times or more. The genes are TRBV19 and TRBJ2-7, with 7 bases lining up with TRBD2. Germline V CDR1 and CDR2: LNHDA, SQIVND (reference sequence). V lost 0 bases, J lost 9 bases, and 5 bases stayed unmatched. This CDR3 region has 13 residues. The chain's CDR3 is CASSIDGGGRQYF. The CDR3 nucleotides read TGTGCCAGTAGTATAGATGGCGGGGGTCGGCAGTACTTC. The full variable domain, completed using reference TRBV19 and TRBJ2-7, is DGGITQSPKYLFRKEGQNVTLSCEQNLNHDAMYWYRQDPGQGLRLIYYSQIVNDFQKGDIAEGYSVSREKKESFPLTVTSAQKNPTAFYLCASSIDGGGRQYFGPGTRLTVT.

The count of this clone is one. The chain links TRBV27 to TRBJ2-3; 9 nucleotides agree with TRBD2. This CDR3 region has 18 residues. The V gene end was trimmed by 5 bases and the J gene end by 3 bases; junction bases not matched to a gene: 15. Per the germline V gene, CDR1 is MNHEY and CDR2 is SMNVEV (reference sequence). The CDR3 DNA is TGTGCCAGCAGTCCCAGCGGGGGGCTGGGGGCTTGGACAGATACGCAGTATTTT. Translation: CASSPSGGLGAWTDTQYF.

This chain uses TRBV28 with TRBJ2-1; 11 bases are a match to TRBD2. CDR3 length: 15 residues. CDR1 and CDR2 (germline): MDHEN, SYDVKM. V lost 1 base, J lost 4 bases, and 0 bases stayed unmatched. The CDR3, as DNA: TGTGCCAGCAGTTTATTAGCGGGAGGGTACAATGAGCAGTTCTTC. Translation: CASSLLAGGYNEQFF.

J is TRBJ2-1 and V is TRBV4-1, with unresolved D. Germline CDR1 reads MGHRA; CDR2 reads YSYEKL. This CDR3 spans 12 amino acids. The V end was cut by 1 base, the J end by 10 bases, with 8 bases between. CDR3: CASSQGIREQFF. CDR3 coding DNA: TGCGCCAGCAGCCAAGGAATCAGAGAGCAGTTCTTC.

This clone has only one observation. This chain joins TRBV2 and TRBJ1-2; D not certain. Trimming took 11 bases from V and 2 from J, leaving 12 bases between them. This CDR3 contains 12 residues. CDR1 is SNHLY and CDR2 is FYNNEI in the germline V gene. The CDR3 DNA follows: TGTGCCCCCCTGGGCATCAACTATGGCTACACCTTC. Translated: CAPLGINYGYTF.

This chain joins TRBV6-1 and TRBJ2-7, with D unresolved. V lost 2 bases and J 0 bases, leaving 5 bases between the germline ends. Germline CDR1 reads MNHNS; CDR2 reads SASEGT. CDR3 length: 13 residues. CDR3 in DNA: TGTGCCAGCAGTGAACAACTCTCCTACGAGCAGTACTTC. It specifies CASSEQLSYEQYF.

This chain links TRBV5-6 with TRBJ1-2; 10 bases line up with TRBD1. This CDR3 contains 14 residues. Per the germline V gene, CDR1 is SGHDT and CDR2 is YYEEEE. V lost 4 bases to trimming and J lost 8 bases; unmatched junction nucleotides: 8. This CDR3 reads CASSHGQGDFGYTF. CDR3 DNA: TGTGCCAGCAGCCACGGACAGGGGGACTTCGGCTACACCTTC.

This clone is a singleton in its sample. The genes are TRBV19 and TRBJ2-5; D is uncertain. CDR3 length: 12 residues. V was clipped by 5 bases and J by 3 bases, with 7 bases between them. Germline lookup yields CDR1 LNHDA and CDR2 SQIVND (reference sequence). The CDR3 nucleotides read TGTGCCAGTAGTTACGCGGAAGAGACCCAGTACTTC. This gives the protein CASSYAEETQYF.

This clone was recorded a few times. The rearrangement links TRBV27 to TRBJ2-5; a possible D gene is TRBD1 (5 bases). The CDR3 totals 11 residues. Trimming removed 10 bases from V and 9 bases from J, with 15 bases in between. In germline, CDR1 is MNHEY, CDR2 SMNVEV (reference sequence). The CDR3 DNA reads TGTGCCACACGGACGGAACAGGCCCAGTACTTC. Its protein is CATRTEQAQYF.

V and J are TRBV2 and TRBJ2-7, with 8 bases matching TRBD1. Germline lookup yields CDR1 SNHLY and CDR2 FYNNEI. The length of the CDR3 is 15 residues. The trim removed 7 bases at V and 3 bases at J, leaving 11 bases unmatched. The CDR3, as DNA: TGTGCCAGCACCACACAACGGGACAGGCACTACGAGCAGTACTTC. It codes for CASTTQRDRHYEQYF.

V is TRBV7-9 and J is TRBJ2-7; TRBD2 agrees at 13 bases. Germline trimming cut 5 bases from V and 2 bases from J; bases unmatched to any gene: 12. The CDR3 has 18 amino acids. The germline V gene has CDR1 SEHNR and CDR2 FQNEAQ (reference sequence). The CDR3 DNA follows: TGTGCCAGCAGCCTCACTTGCAGGACTAGCGGGAGCCCCTACGAGCAGTACTTC. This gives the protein CASSLTCRTSGSPYEQYF.

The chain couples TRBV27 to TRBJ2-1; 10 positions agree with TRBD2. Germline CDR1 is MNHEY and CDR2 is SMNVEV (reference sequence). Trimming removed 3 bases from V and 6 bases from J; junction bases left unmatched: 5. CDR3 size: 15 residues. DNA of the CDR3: TGTGCCAGCAGTTTGGGGACTAGCGAAGTCAATGAGCAGTTCTTC. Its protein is CASSLGTSEVNEQFF.

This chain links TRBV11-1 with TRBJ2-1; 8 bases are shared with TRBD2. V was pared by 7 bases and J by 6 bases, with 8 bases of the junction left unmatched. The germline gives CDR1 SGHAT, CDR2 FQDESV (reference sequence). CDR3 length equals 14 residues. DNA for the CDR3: TGTGCCAGCATCAGTAGCGGGGCTGTCAATGAGCAGTTCTTC. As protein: CASISSGAVNEQFF.

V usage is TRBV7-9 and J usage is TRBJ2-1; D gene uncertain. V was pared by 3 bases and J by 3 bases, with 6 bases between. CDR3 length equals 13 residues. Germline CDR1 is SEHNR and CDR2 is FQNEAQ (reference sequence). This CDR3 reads CASSFYGYNEQFF. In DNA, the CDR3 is TGTGCCAGCAGCTTCTACGGCTACAATGAGCAGTTCTTC.

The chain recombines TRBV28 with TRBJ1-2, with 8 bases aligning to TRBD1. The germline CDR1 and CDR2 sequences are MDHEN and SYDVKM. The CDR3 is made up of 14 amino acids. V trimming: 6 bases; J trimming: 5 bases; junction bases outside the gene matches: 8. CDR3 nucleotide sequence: TGTGCCAGCAGCAAGGGGGACAGGACATATGGCTACACCTTC. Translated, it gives CASSKGDRTYGYTF.

CDR3 region: CASSIIPNLVTEAFF. In DNA form, the CDR3 reads TGTGCCAGTAGTATAATCCCGAACTTGGTGACTGAAGCTTTCTTT. The chain combines TRBV19 with TRBJ1-1; no clear D gene. This CDR3 comprises 15 residues. From germline, CDR1 is LNHDA and CDR2 SQIVND (reference sequence). Trimming stripped 2 bases from V and 5 bases from J, with 15 bases between.

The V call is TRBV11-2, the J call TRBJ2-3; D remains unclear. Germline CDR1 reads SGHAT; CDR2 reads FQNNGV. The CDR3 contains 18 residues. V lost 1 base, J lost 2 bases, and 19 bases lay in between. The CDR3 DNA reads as TGTGCCAGCAGCTTAGTCTTCGGCCAACCGGAGCACACAGATACGCAGTATTTT. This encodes CASSLVFGQPEHTDTQYF.

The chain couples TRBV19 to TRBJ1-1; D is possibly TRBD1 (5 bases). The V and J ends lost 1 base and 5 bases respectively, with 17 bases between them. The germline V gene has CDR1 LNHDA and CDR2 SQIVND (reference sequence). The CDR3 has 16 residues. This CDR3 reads CASSIGSGTLATEAFF. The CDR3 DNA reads TGTGCCAGTAGTATAGGTTCCGGGACTCTAGCAACTGAAGCTTTCTTT. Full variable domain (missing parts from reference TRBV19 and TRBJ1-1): DGGITQSPKYLFRKEGQNVTLSCEQNLNHDAMYWYRQDPGQGLRLIYYSQIVNDFQKGDIAEGYSVSREKKESFPLTVTSAQKNPTAFYLCASSIGSGTLATEAFFGQGTRLTVV.

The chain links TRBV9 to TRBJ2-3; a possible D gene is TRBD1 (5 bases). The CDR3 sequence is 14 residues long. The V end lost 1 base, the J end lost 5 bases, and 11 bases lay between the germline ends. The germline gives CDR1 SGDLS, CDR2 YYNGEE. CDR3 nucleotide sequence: TGTGCCAGCAGCGTAACCTTGGGGCTAGATACGCAGTATTTT. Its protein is CASSVTLGLDTQYF.

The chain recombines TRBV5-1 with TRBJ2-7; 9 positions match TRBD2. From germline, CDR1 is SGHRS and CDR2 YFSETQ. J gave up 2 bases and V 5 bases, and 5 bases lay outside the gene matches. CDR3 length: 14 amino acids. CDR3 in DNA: TGCGCCAGCAGGAGACTAGCGGAACCCTACGAGCAGTACTTC. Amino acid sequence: CASRRLAEPYEQYF.

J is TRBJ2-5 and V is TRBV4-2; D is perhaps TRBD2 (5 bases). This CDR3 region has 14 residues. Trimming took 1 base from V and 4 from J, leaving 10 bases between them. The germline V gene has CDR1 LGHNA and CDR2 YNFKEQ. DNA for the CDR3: TGTGCCAGCAGCCAAGGAGTTGAGGGAGAGACCCAGTACTTC. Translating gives CASSQGVEGETQYF.